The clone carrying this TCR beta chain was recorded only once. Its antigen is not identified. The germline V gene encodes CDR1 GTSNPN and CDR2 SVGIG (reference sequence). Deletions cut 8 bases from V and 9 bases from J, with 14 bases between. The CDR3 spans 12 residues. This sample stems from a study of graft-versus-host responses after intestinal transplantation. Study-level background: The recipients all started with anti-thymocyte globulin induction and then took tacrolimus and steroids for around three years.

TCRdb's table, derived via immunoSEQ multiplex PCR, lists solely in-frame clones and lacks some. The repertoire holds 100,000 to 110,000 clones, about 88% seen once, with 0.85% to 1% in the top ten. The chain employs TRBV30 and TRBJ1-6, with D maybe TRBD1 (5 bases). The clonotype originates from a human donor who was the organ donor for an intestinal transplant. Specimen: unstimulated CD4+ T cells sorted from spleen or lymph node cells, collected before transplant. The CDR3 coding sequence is TGTGCCCAAGGGAGGGGATCTTCACCCCTCCACTTT. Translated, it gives CAQGRGSSPLHF.